The 3 T cell receptor beta chains below all came from one sample that was sequenced in a study of blood T cell repertoires in COVID-19. Clones were sequenced by immunoSEQ multiplex PCR, and TCRdb holds only the in-frame ones, with some missing. The sample records 120,000 to 150,000 clones, about 83% being singletons. Specimen: peripheral blood. The receptors were sampled from a man aged 25 to 45 with COVID-19, enrolled during active disease.

In its sample, this clone was seen once. This chain uses TRBV6-5 with TRBJ1-2, with 10 bases fitting TRBD1. Trimming at V came to 5 bases and at J to 6 bases, leaving 6 bases not matched to a gene. CDR1 and CDR2 (germline): MNHEY, SVGAGI. The CDR3 covers 14 residues. DNA for the CDR3: TGTGCCAGCAGTCCCTGGACAGGGGGGAATGGCTACACCTTC. The encoded protein is CASSPWTGGNGYTF.

This chain uses TRBV7-6 with TRBJ2-1, with a weak D call TRBD1 (5 bases). Germline CDR1 SGHVS, CDR2 FNYEAQ. There are 12 residues in the CDR3. The V gene lost 5 bases and the J gene lost 8 bases, with 10 bases spanning the gap. CDR3 in amino acids: CASSPSGYEQFF. In DNA form, the CDR3 reads TGTGCCAGCAGCCCCTCAGGGTATGAGCAGTTCTTC.

This chain uses TRBV30 with TRBJ1-2, with 8 bases lining up with TRBD1. With V trimmed by 0 bases and J by 8 bases, 2 bases remained unmatched. CDR1 is GTSNPN, CDR2 SVGIG, per germline (reference sequence). The CDR3 runs to 12 residues. The CDR3 loop is CAWSVPGGGYTF. The CDR3 nucleotides are TGTGCCTGGAGTGTGCCAGGGGGCGGCTACACCTTC.